This T cell receptor beta chain was sequenced in a study of breast tumors, draining lymph nodes, adjacent tissues. The lymph nodes were axillary draining lymph nodes from breast cancer patients. This clonotype came up many times. This CDR3 comprises 11 residues. Germline V lookup: CDR1 SGHTS, CDR2 YDEGEE. Between the trimmed V and J ends, which lost 5 bases and 8 bases, there was a span of 7 bases. TCRdb reprocessed the multiplex PCR reads with MiXCR, giving one entry per CDR3 protein. The top ten clones hold less than 1.5% of a sample with some 100,000 distinct CDR3 sequences, roughly 20% of them seen once.

The receptor comes from a female donor with breast cancer. Some clones in this sample may be carry-over from other donors' samples. The material sequenced was axillary lymph node tissue. This chain uses TRBV5-8 with TRBJ1-4, with no clear D. This CDR3 reads CASRQREKLFF. The CDR3 region has the DNA TGTGCCAGCAGACAGAGGGAAAAACTGTTTTTT.